The table lists the clone carrying this T cell receptor (beta chain) with a few counts. Its antigen is still unknown. The data belong to a study of T cell repertoires in cytomegalovirus infection. Study background: It can be stated that public TCR beta signatures indicated CMV infection as well as a matching HLA type. Study results and limitations: Summed public TCR beta family frequency identified CMV carriers bearing the relevant HLA. Clonotype analysis showed dominance of the ex vivo response by HLA-C-restricted CMV-specific TCR beta clonotypes.

This CDR3 has 13 amino acids. Between the trimmed V and J ends, which lost 10 bases and 7 bases, there was a span of 19 bases. Germline loops: CDR1 ENHRY, CDR2 SYGVKD. TCRdb re-analysed the reads in MiXCR, keeping a single row per CDR3 protein. The sample lists fewer than 400,000 distinct CDR3 sequences, over 15% seen once, with 7.5% to 9% in the top ten. The sequencing sample was made of PBMCs. The chain employs TRBV10-3 and TRBJ2-5; the D gene is possibly TRBD2 (5 bases). The sequence was collected from a human donor in good health (CMV status not recorded). Some clones in this sample may be carry-over from other donors' samples. The CDR3, as DNA: TGTGCCACCCAGGCAGGCTCCGAGGGGACCCAGTACTTC. The encoded protein is CATQAGSEGTQYF.